Following are 28 T cell receptor beta chains from one sample sequenced in a study of blood T cell repertoires in COVID-19 (dated by TCRdb to the early 2020s). The protocol used for the library was the immunoSEQ multiplex PCR assay. Held by TCRdb, this immuneACCESS table contains in-frame sequences only and omits some clones. Under half of the omission traces to an unresolved V gene where checked; the cause of the rest is unknown. The sample profile shows some 130,000 clones; over 80% of them were found once. The ten most abundant clones make up 1.5% to 2% of the sample. Specimen: peripheral blood. The receptor set was obtained from a man in his 70s with acute or convalescent COVID-19.

The rearrangement links TRBV21-1 to TRBJ2-4; the table's TRBD1 call for D was not verified on the DNA. TRBV21-1 is given as a pseudogene. CDR3 size: 17 residues. The CDR3 here is CASSKVYQGEAKNIQYF. As DNA, the CDR3 is TGTGCCAGCAGCAAAGTCTATCAGGGGGAAGCCAAAAACATTCAGTACTTC.

This sequence joins TRBV11-2 and TRBJ1-4, with a tentative D call TRBD1 (6 bases). The V end lost 6 bases, the J end lost 8 bases, and 19 bases lay between the germline ends. This CDR3 is 15 amino acids long. Germline V lookup: CDR1 SGHAT, CDR2 FQNNGV. The CDR3 spells CASRTTGGAREKLFF. The CDR3, as DNA: TGTGCCAGCAGAACCACCGGGGGGGCGCGGGAAAAACTGTTTTTT.

The rearrangement joins TRBV5-1 to TRBJ2-2; D gene ambiguous. Germline V gene lookup returns CDR1 SGHRS and CDR2 YFSETQ. This CDR3 is 19 amino acids long. The germline V and J ends were trimmed by 4 bases and 2 bases, with 24 bases remaining between them. CDR3 DNA: TGCGCCAGCAGCCCCCTTGTCGTTGCAGGCCCCTTCAACACCGGGGAGCTGTTTTTT. The encoded protein is CASSPLVVAGPFNTGELFF.

The genes are TRBV28 and TRBJ2-7, with D maybe TRBD1 (6 bases). Germline values: CDR1 MDHEN, CDR2 SYDVKM. This CDR3 comprises 12 residues. V was clipped by 10 bases and J by 2 bases, with 12 bases between them. The CDR3 loop reads CATHHRAYEQYF. In nucleotides, the CDR3 is TGTGCCACTCATCACAGGGCCTACGAGCAGTACTTC.

The chain uses TRBV27 and TRBJ1-3; 7 bases fit TRBD1. The CDR3 spans 15 residues. V lost 2 bases to trimming and J lost 2 bases; unmatched junction nucleotides: 3. Per the germline V gene, CDR1 is MNHEY and CDR2 is SMNVEV (reference sequence). The CDR3 region has the DNA TGTGCCAGCAGTTTAGACAGGGCCCCTGGAAACACCATATATTTT. Its protein is CASSLDRAPGNTIYF.

The V and J genes are TRBV5-1 and TRBJ1-2; 11 bases map to TRBD1. Germline CDR1 reads SGHRS; CDR2 reads YFSETQ. The CDR3 runs to 14 residues. V trimming: 4 bases; J trimming: 7 bases; junction bases outside the gene matches: 6. CDR3 sequence: CASSPGTGGSGYTF. The CDR3 nucleotides are TGCGCCAGCAGCCCTGGGACAGGGGGGTCTGGCTACACCTTC.

The chain joins TRBV7-8 to TRBJ2-2, with 8 bases that match TRBD2. CDR1 is SGHVS, CDR2 FQNEAQ, per germline. The CDR3 loop spans 13 amino acids. Trimming cost V 8 bases and J 4 bases; bases outside gene matches: 3. CDR3 loop: CASGGGSTGELFF. DNA for the CDR3: TGTGCCAGCGGCGGGGGGTCCACCGGGGAGCTGTTTTTT.

The V gene is TRBV19, the J gene TRBJ2-7; 9 bases are a match to TRBD2. V gave up 2 bases and J gave up 1 base; unmatched junction bases: 6. CDR3 length: 16 residues. Germline V lookup: CDR1 LNHDA, CDR2 SQIVND (reference sequence). The DNA of the CDR3 is TGTGCCAGTAGTATAAATAGCGGGGGCCTTTCCTACGAGCAGTACTTC. Translation gives CASSINSGGLSYEQYF.

V is TRBV5-1 and J is TRBJ1-1, with 10 positions matching TRBD1. The CDR3 is 16 residues long. Trimming took 0 bases from V and 2 from J; bases not matched to a gene: 4. The germline V gene encodes CDR1 SGHRS and CDR2 YFSETQ. The CDR3 DNA follows: TGCGCCAGCAGCTTGGGATGGACAGGGGGTAACACTGAAGCTTTCTTT. This gives the protein CASSLGWTGGNTEAFF.

The V gene is TRBV2, the J gene TRBJ2-5, with unresolved D. CDR1 is SNHLY and CDR2 is FYNNEI in the germline V gene. This CDR3 is built from 13 residues. Trimming shortened V by 6 bases and J by 5 bases, and 13 bases separated the two germline ends. The CDR3 coding sequence is TGTGCCAGCAGAAAAGGAACGAGGGAGACCCAGTACTTC. Amino acid sequence: CASRKGTRETQYF.

This chain links TRBV2 with TRBJ2-1; a weak D match, TRBD2 (5 bases). Trimming removed 7 bases at V and 0 bases at J, with 19 bases between. In germline, CDR1 is SNHLY, CDR2 FYNNEI. This CDR3 is built from 17 residues. CDR3 sequence reads: CASTTNGLPSSYNEQFF. The CDR3, as DNA: TGTGCCAGCACAACAAACGGACTGCCAAGCTCCTACAATGAGCAGTTCTTC.

CDR3 amino acids: CASSAGDSNQPQHF. CDR3 coding DNA: TGTGCCAGCAGTGCAGGGGATAGCAATCAGCCCCAGCATTTT. V usage is TRBV2 and J usage is TRBJ1-5; perhaps TRBD1 as D (6 bases). The CDR3 has 14 residues. Looked up from germline, CDR1 is SNHLY and CDR2 is FYNNEI. The V end lost 4 bases, the J end lost 0 bases, and 7 bases lay between the germline ends.

This clone was observed a few times. This sequence joins TRBV6-6 and TRBJ1-1; TRBD1 might be the D (5 bases). Germline V gene data show CDR1 as MNHNY and CDR2 as SVGAGI (reference sequence). Trimming left V 5 bases short and J 6 bases short, with 13 bases between. The length of the CDR3 is 13 residues. The CDR3 sequence: CASSQGLYAEAFF. The CDR3 DNA is TGTGCCAGCAGTCAGGGACTCTACGCTGAAGCTTTCTTT.

This clone was seen a single time. The chain joins TRBV2 to TRBJ2-7, with D perhaps matching TRBD2 (6 bases). The CDR3 is 16 residues long. Germline V CDR1 and CDR2: SNHLY, FYNNEI. The V gene lost 4 bases and the J gene lost 5 bases, with 21 bases spanning the gap. As DNA, the CDR3 is TGTGCCAGCAGTGCGGGGCCAGGGAGGAAAAGTGACGAGCAGTACTTC. Its translation is CASSAGPGRKSDEQYF.

The chain carries TRBV18 and TRBJ2-5; 8 nucleotides align to TRBD2. J gave up 3 bases and V 3 bases, and 6 bases lay outside the gene matches. The CDR3 loop spans 15 amino acids. Germline lookup yields CDR1 KGHSH and CDR2 LQKENI. The CDR3 bases are TGTGCCAGCTCACCCGTTAGCGGGGCCGAAGAGACCCAGTACTTC. Encoded protein: CASSPVSGAEETQYF.

The CDR3 DNA reads as TGTGCCAGCAGCTTAGCGGGGGGGCCGTCGGATACGCAGTATTTT. Translated, it gives CASSLAGGPSDTQYF. The chain is built from TRBV11-2 and TRBJ2-3, with 8 bases identical to TRBD2. V shed 1 base and J 6 bases; nucleotides not matched to a gene: 6. The CDR3 is made up of 15 amino acids. Germline CDR1 and CDR2: SGHAT and FQNNGV.

To note about this clone: The identical CDR3 is also encoded by other nucleotide sequences in the sample. This chain connects TRBV5-1 to TRBJ2-5, with D unresolved. This CDR3 contains 14 residues. With 0 bases removed from V and 2 bases from J, the gap between germline ends came to 8 bases. Germline lookup yields CDR1 SGHRS and CDR2 YFSETQ. The CDR3 loop is CASSLAGTQETQYF. The DNA for the CDR3 is TGCGCCAGCAGCTTGGCGGGTACGCAAGAGACCCAGTACTTC.

The V gene is TRBV6-5, the J gene TRBJ1-1; TRBD1 might be the D (5 bases). V lost 5 bases and J lost 1, with 14 bases in between. The CDR3 is 15 amino acids. From germline, CDR1 is MNHEY and CDR2 SVGAGI. The DNA for the CDR3 is TGTGCCAGCAGTCTCAGGGTAATAGAGAACACTGAAGCTTTCTTT. Translating it yields CASSLRVIENTEAFF.

The chain has TRBV6-5 and TRBJ1-2, with D perhaps TRBD1 (6 bases). The germline CDR1 and CDR2 sequences are MNHEY and SVGAGI. Trimming cost V 7 bases and J 4 bases, with 13 bases left between them. The CDR3 extends over 13 amino acids. The DNA for the CDR3 is TGTGCCAGCACGCCCGGACAGTTCTATGGCTACACCTTC. Translation gives CASTPGQFYGYTF.

The gene calls are TRBV5-1 and TRBJ1-3, with D perhaps matching TRBD1 (6 bases). V was trimmed by 7 bases and J by 2 bases, leaving 16 bases between them. Germline lookup yields CDR1 SGHRS and CDR2 YFSETQ. The CDR3 covers 15 residues. The CDR3: CASRGTPEAGNTIYF. DNA for the CDR3: TGCGCCAGCCGAGGGACACCGGAGGCTGGAAACACCATATATTTT.

The chain employs TRBV5-6 and TRBJ2-7, with 12 bases that match TRBD2. The CDR3 extends over 18 amino acids. CDR1 and CDR2 from the germline V gene are SGHDT and YYEEEE. V shed 1 base and J 0 bases; nucleotides not matched to a gene: 8. CDR3 nucleotide sequence: TGTGCCAGCAGCTTGAGGAAACTAGCGGGGGGATTCTCCTACGAGCAGTACTTC. Encoded protein: CASSLRKLAGGFSYEQYF. Full variable domain (missing parts from reference TRBV5-6 and TRBJ2-7): DAGVTQSPTHLIKTRGQQVTLRCSPKSGHDTVSWYQQALGQGPQFIFQYYEEEERQRGNFPDRFSGHQFPNYSSELNVNALLLGDSALYLCASSLRKLAGGFSYEQYFGPGTRLTVT.

In this sample, this clone turned up a few times. The chain is built from TRBV7-9 and TRBJ2-6; 8 nucleotides agree with TRBD1. The germline CDR1 and CDR2 sequences are SEHNR and FQNEAQ (reference sequence). This CDR3 spans 16 amino acids. With V trimmed by 6 bases and J by 2 bases, 6 bases remained unmatched. The CDR3 DNA reads TGTGCCAGCAGGCAGGGGGCAATCGCTGGGGCCAACGTCCTGACTTTC. Protein: CASRQGAIAGANVLTF.

The genes are TRBV1 and TRBJ1-6. TRBV1 is a documented pseudogene. The CDR3 loop spans 17 amino acids. The DNA for the CDR3 is TGCACCAGCAGCCAAGATCCCCCGAGCTCCTATAATTCACCCCTCCACTTT. This sequence encodes CTSSQDPPSSYNSPLHF.

The rearrangement joins TRBV18 to TRBJ1-1, with 9 bases lining up with TRBD1. Germline lookup yields CDR1 KGHSH and CDR2 LQKENI. J gave up 1 base and V 4 bases, and 4 bases lay outside the gene matches. CDR3 size: 15 residues. CDR3 nucleotide sequence: TGTGCCAGCTCACTACAGGGGGCCGGGAACACTGAAGCTTTCTTT. It is translated as CASSLQGAGNTEAFF.

The rearrangement joins TRBV5-6 to TRBJ1-5; D unresolved. CDR1 SGHDT and CDR2 YYEEEE come from the germline V gene. Trimming took 0 bases from V and 1 from J, leaving 5 bases between them. This CDR3 is 14 amino acids long. CDR3 residues: CASSLVGSNQPQHF. As DNA, the CDR3 is TGTGCCAGCAGCTTGGTCGGGAGCAATCAGCCCCAGCATTTT.

The rearrangement links TRBV30 to TRBJ1-5, with D possibly TRBD1 on 5 matching bases. V was cut by 5 bases and J by 4 bases, with 12 bases left in between. From germline, CDR1 is GTSNPN and CDR2 SVGIG (reference sequence). This CDR3 region has 13 residues. The CDR3 coding sequence is TGTGCCTGGGGCAGGGTTGGTAATCAGCCCCAGCATTTT. It encodes CAWGRVGNQPQHF. The full variable domain, with the rest looked up from reference TRBV30 and TRBJ1-5, is SQTIHQWPATLVQPVGSPLSLECTVEGTSNPNLYWYRQAAGRGLQLLFYSVGIGQISSEVPQNLSASRPQDRQFILSSKKLLLSDSGFYLCAWGRVGNQPQHFGDGTRLSIL.

This clone was seen a single time. The chain recombines TRBV6-5 with TRBJ1-5; possibly TRBD1 for D (6 bases). Trimming stripped 7 bases from V and 7 bases from J, with 17 bases between. This CDR3 contains 14 residues. Germline lookup yields CDR1 MNHEY and CDR2 SVGAGI. As DNA, the CDR3 is TGTGCCAGCATGTACAGGGAGGGAGGGCAGCCCCAGCATTTT. Translation gives CASMYREGGQPQHF.

The DNA for the CDR3 is TGTGCCAGCAGCGTAGGGGCTACATCGCCCTACGAGCAGTACTTC. Its protein is CASSVGATSPYEQYF. V gene TRBV9 combines with J gene TRBJ2-7; D is undetermined. Germline V CDR1 and CDR2: SGDLS, YYNGEE. V was shortened by 0 bases and J by 2 bases, with 12 bases between the two germline ends. The CDR3 is 15 amino acids.